This T cell receptor beta chain appears in the sequencing data of a study of T cells in Graves' hyperthyroidism and ophthalmopathy. Preceding any ophthalmopathy symptoms, the blood sample dates from first hyperthyroidism diagnosis. This clonotype has at least ten counts. Its antigen is currently unknown. The length of the CDR3 is 11 residues. The V gene lost 2 bases and the J gene lost 8 bases, with 9 bases spanning the gap. CDR1 DFQATT and CDR2 SNEGSKA come from the germline V gene (reference sequence). Study-wide findings and caveats: Peripheral blood also featured most of the thyroid clonotypes expanded above 0.001.

RNA transcripts were the template for amplifying TCR beta CDR3 regions. First-round RT-PCR with HTBI primers amplified the TCR CDR3 region. TCRdb re-called the multiplex PCR reads through MiXCR, storing one row per CDR3 protein. Of fewer than 450,000 distinct CDR3 sequences detected, roughly a sixth appear once; the ten largest clones hold about a third. The source is a woman younger than 45 with Graves' hyperthyroidism that later progressed to Graves' ophthalmopathy. The source material was blood. This sequence joins TRBV20-1 and TRBJ2-5; no definite D call. The CDR3 region is CSARLLDTQYF. CDR3 in DNA: TGCAGTGCTAGACTTTTGGACACCCAGTACTTC.